This T cell receptor (beta chain) is from a study of shared clonotypes between healthy human individuals. Profiled with immunoSEQ multiplex PCR; TCRdb holds only in-frame clones, not every one. The sample shows fewer than 3 million clones, around 92% of them seen only once. This CDR3 spans 18 amino acids. The germline CDR1 and CDR2 sequences are MGHRA and YSYEKL. V shed 3 bases and J shed 8 bases, with 27 bases lying between them. Sample: naive CD4+ T cells from PBMCs. Indicated subset: CD45RA+ positively selected. The receptor's source is a young man in good health. Some clones in this sample may be carry-over from other donors' samples. The J gene is TRBJ2-3, the V gene TRBV4-1; D is perhaps TRBD2 (6 bases). CDR3: CASSQGRIFGSGGGTQYF. Here the CDR3 DNA reads TGCGCCAGCAGCCAGGGGCGTATCTTTGGGAGTGGGGGAGGTACGCAGTATTTT.